At least ten counts were recorded for the clone carrying this T cell receptor beta chain. Its antigen is not known. Unique molecular identifiers were present on the cDNA, and a universal primer site came from template switching. TCRdb redid the calling of the 5' RACE reads with MiXCR, one entry per CDR3 protein. The table records some 97,000 distinct CDR3 sequences, just under 6% of them present only once. This CDR3 region has 13 residues. CDR1 is SQVTM, CDR2 ANQGSEA, per germline. V dropped 4 bases and J dropped 5 bases, with 12 bases sitting between them. These data originate in a study of identical twins. Study results and caveats: Abundant beta clonotypes from cord blood had fewer insertions, unlike memory repertoires, which showed none. There is a chance that invariant MAIT and iNKT cells partially muddied zero-insertion analyses.

The chain has TRBV29-1 and TRBJ1-5; D gene uncertain. The sequence was collected from a woman in her fifties or sixties in good health. What was sequenced was memory T cells sorted from blood. As DNA, the CDR3 is TGCAGCGTTGCTGGGGAGGTCGATCAGCCCCAGCATTTT. Translation gives CSVAGEVDQPQHF.